What follows are 17 T cell receptor beta chains derived from one specimen sequenced in a study of graft-versus-host responses after intestinal transplantation (dated by TCRdb to the early 2020s). Library construction relied on the immunoSEQ multiplex PCR assay. What TCRdb holds here is the immuneACCESS table cut down to in-frame rearrangements. Part of the clones is not present; checked against another copy, under half of the missing clones reflect an unresolved V gene, and the others are unexplained. Within this sample are around 97,000 clones, with 75% to 95% of them counted one time only. Of the sample, about 0.18% is held by the ten largest clones. The meaning of the sample's time point label: cells obtained before transplantation from donor or recipient. For these TCRs, the target antigens are not known. This specimen was unstimulated CD4+ T cells sorted from spleen or lymph node cells, taken before transplant. Source of these receptors: a human donor who was the organ donor for an intestinal transplant.

The chain combines TRBV4-3 with TRBJ1-3, with a possible D match to TRBD1 (5 bases). Germline lookup yields CDR1 LGHNA and CDR2 YSLEER. The CDR3 loop spans 17 amino acids. Trimming stripped 5 bases from V and 3 bases from J, with 20 bases between. CDR3: CASSRTGGRSFGNTIYF. The CDR3 nucleotides are TGCGCCAGCAGCAGGACGGGGGGGAGAAGCTTTGGAAACACCATATATTTT.

This rearrangement joins TRBV10-3 to TRBJ1-1, with 8 bases identical to TRBD1. The CDR3 is 15 residues long. Germline CDR1 reads ENHRY; CDR2 reads SYGVKD. Trimming cost V 5 bases and J 1 base; bases outside gene matches: 6. The CDR3 loop is CAISPGDRSNTEAFF. The DNA for the CDR3 is TGTGCCATCAGTCCCGGGGACAGGTCGAACACTGAAGCTTTCTTT.

This clone was found once. This rearrangement joins TRBV5-1 to TRBJ2-2, with TRBD2 as a possible D gene (6 bases). The CDR3 runs to 13 residues. The V gene lost 3 bases and the J gene lost 8 bases, with 11 bases spanning the gap. Germline loops: CDR1 SGHRS, CDR2 YFSETQ. The CDR3 DNA follows: TGCGCCAGCAGCTCCCGGGAGAAAGGGGAGCTGTTTTTT. Protein: CASSSREKGELFF.

This sequence joins TRBV9 and TRBJ1-1; D is unclear. The CDR3 sequence is 14 residues long. From germline, CDR1 is SGDLS and CDR2 YYNGEE. Trimming pared 0 bases from V and 1 base from J, leaving 7 bases between. In DNA form, the CDR3 reads TGTGCCAGCAGCGTAGTCTCGAGGAACACTGAAGCTTTCTTT. It specifies CASSVVSRNTEAFF.

The chain has TRBV4-2 and TRBJ2-5; D possibly corresponds to TRBD1 (5 bases). Trimming took off 4 bases at V and 4 bases at J, with 19 bases between the two ends. Germline V gene data show CDR1 as LGHNA and CDR2 as YNFKEQ. This CDR3 is built from 16 residues. In DNA, the CDR3 is TGTGCCAGCAGCCTTTCTGGGGCCGGACGGATAGAGACCCAGTACTTC. Its protein product is CASSLSGAGRIETQYF.

This clone was recorded only once. The chain combines TRBV10-3 with TRBJ2-7; 8 bases are shared with TRBD1. This CDR3 has 14 amino acids. The V segment lost 4 bases and the J segment 0 bases; nucleotides outside the gene matches: 2. Germline CDR1 and CDR2: ENHRY and SYGVKD. The CDR3 spells CAISGDRGSYEQYF. CDR3 sequence (DNA): TGTGCCATCAGTGGTGACAGGGGCTCCTACGAGCAGTACTTC.

The chain couples TRBV5-4 to TRBJ2-3, with 9 bases matching TRBD2. The germline gives CDR1 SGHNT, CDR2 YYREEE (reference sequence). After removal of 4 bases from V and 2 bases from J, the junction contained 8 bases not matched to a gene. The CDR3 length is 16 residues. The CDR3 DNA reads TGTGCCAGCAGCCCGCCGACTAGCGGATACACAGATACGCAGTATTTT. Protein sequence: CASSPPTSGYTDTQYF.

This clone was found once. V usage is TRBV4-3 and J usage is TRBJ1-2, with D uncertain. The germline V gene has CDR1 LGHNA and CDR2 YSLEER. Trimming pared 1 base from V and 0 bases from J, leaving 18 bases between. The CDR3 runs 18 residues. The DNA of the CDR3 is TGCGCCAGCAGCCAAGCGGGGTACAGCGACTTAGCTAACTATGGCTACACCTTC. Encoded protein: CASSQAGYSDLANYGYTF.

The rearrangement uses TRBV18 and TRBJ1-5; D is possibly TRBD1 (5 bases). The CDR3 is 13 amino acids. The germline V and J ends were trimmed by 3 bases and 5 bases, with 8 bases remaining between them. The V gene's germline CDR1 is KGHSH and CDR2 LQKENI. CDR3 region: CASSPVRDQPQHF. The CDR3, as DNA: TGTGCCAGCTCACCGGTCAGGGATCAGCCCCAGCATTTT.

The J gene is TRBJ2-2, the V gene TRBV21-1; the listed D gene, TRBD2, was not tested against the DNA. TRBV21-1 is a listed pseudogene. The CDR3 runs to 17 residues. CDR3 protein: CASRREEERGNTGELFF. In DNA form, the CDR3 reads TGTGCCAGCAGGCGAGAGGAGGAGCGGGGGAACACCGGGGAGCTGTTTTTT.

This chain connects TRBV7-8 to TRBJ1-3; D not certain. The CDR3 extends over 14 amino acids. Trimming removed 3 bases at V and 4 bases at J, with 10 bases between. CDR1 is SGHVS, CDR2 FQNEAQ, per germline. As DNA, the CDR3 is TGTGCCAGCAGCTTGACTACGAGGGGAAACACCATATATTTT. Its protein is CASSLTTRGNTIYF.

J is TRBJ1-3 and V is TRBV19, with 7 positions matching TRBD1. This CDR3 has 13 residues. The V segment lost 7 bases and the J segment 4 bases; nucleotides outside the gene matches: 4. The V gene's germline CDR1 is LNHDA and CDR2 SQIVND (reference sequence). The CDR3 spells CASTDRSGNTIYF. The DNA of the CDR3 is TGTGCCAGTACGGACAGGTCCGGAAACACCATATATTTT.

The chain has TRBV9 and TRBJ1-6; D might be TRBD1 (6 bases). Deletions cut 3 bases from V and 11 bases from J, with 15 bases between. The CDR3 spans 14 residues. CDR1 and CDR2 (germline): SGDLS, YYNGEE. The CDR3 nucleotides are TGTGCCAGCAGCGCCAGAGAACAGGGTACACCCCTCCACTTT. It translates to CASSAREQGTPLHF.

The chain recombines TRBV5-1 with TRBJ2-3; 8 bases are shared with TRBD2. The CDR3 consists of 16 residues. The ends lost 1 base at V and 2 bases at J; junction bases unmatched: 6. Germline values: CDR1 SGHRS, CDR2 YFSETQ. This CDR3 is CASSLWASGSTDTQYF. CDR3 coding DNA: TGCGCCAGCAGCTTGTGGGCTAGCGGGTCCACAGATACGCAGTATTTT.

The chain links TRBV4-2 to TRBJ1-2; 7 nucleotides agree with TRBD1. Germline trimming cut 4 bases from V and 4 bases from J; bases unmatched to any gene: 6. This CDR3 spans 14 amino acids. Per germline, CDR1 LGHNA and CDR2 YNFKEQ. In DNA, the CDR3 is TGTGCCAGCAGCCTCGCCGGGACAGTCTATGGCTACACCTTC. It yields the protein CASSLAGTVYGYTF.

J is TRBJ2-7 and V is TRBV30; 9 bases match TRBD1. In germline, CDR1 is GTSNPN, CDR2 SVGIG (reference sequence). The CDR3 contains 15 residues. Trimming cost V 4 bases and J 2 bases; bases outside gene matches: 9. In DNA form, the CDR3 reads TGTGCCTGGAAGCCGCCGGGACAGGGACCCTACGAGCAGTACTTC. This gives the protein CAWKPPGQGPYEQYF. Filled out from reference TRBV30 and TRBJ2-7, the complete variable domain reads SQTIHQWPATLVQPVGSPLSLECTVEGTSNPNLYWYRQAAGRGLQLLFYSVGIGQISSEVPQNLSASRPQDRQFILSSKKLLLSDSGFYLCAWKPPGQGPYEQYFGPGTRLTVT.

V usage is TRBV5-1 and J usage is TRBJ2-7; 9 nucleotides line up with TRBD1. This CDR3 contains 15 residues. Germline values: CDR1 SGHRS, CDR2 YFSETQ. The J segment lost 2 bases and the V segment lost 3 bases, leaving 6 bases of the junction unmatched. CDR3 protein: CASSSSDRGAYEQYF. CDR3 bases: TGCGCCAGCAGCTCCAGTGACAGGGGGGCCTACGAGCAGTACTTC. Drawing the rest from reference TRBV5-1 and TRBJ2-7, the complete variable domain is KAGVTQTPRYLIKTRGQQVTLSCSPISGHRSVSWYQQTPGQGLQFLFEYFSETQRNKGNFPGRFSGRQFSNSRSEMNVSTLELGDSALYLCASSSSDRGAYEQYFGPGTRLTVT.